The present T cell receptor beta chain was sequenced within a study of technical replicates of blood from a handful of donors. Produced via immunoSEQ multiplex PCR; TCRdb's table is partial and in-frame only. The sample has 65,000 to 95,000 clones; 90% to 95% are singletons. The CDR3 contains 14 residues. V was pared by 6 bases and J by 3 bases, with 5 bases of the junction left unmatched. From germline, CDR1 is MNHNS and CDR2 SASEGT. The gene calls are TRBV6-1 and TRBJ1-5, with TRBD1 matching 7 bases. The material sequenced was T cells isolated from PBMCs. The receptor's source is a human donor in good health. The CDR3 sequence is CASRRDSPNQPQHF. CDR3 DNA: TGTGCCAGCAGGAGGGACAGCCCCAATCAGCCCCAGCATTTT.